The subject of this entry is one T cell receptor beta chain. The antigen is not known. At collection, donors were nominally healthy, but unrecorded immune exposures were probable. The data were taken from a study of cytomegalovirus exposure and HLA in healthy donors. Primers: 60 Vbeta forward and 13 Jbeta reverse. Method: immunoSEQ multiplex PCR; TCRdb's copy keeps in-frame clones and lacks some. Here the sample spans more than 95,000 clones, 70% to 80% being singletons. Whole-study findings and limits: Rarity held for most TCR sequences, but there were some public TCRs that occurred in many donors. It was reported that the classifier diagnosed cytomegalovirus status with high specificity and sensitivity in both the original and validation cohorts.

The CDR3 totals 11 residues. The V end lost 10 bases, the J end lost 3 bases, and 9 bases lay between the germline ends. Germline loops: CDR1 MNHEY, CDR2 SVGAGI. The TCR was taken from a woman between 18 and 29 years old in good health and CMV-seronegative. The chain employs TRBV6-5 and TRBJ1-1; the D is unclear. What was sequenced was PBMCs. CDR3 protein: CATSTYTEAFF. The CDR3 nucleotides are TGTGCCACCTCGACATACACTGAAGCTTTCTTT.